This T cell receptor beta chain derives from a study of T cells after yellow fever vaccination. In the study overall: Preparation of the low-cell-number fractions used SMART-Seq v4 Ultra Low Input. Notes on the study in general: In FACS-sorted repertoires, abundant clonotypes from the bulk population could appear as contaminants.

This clonotype was counted many times. Its specificity is not known. A 5'RACE template-switching step, the method used to make TCR cDNA, added a universal primer site and UMIs. From the 5' RACE reads, TCRdb called clonotypes with MiXCR, one entry per CDR3 protein. The table has roughly 500,000 distinct CDR3 sequences, over 15% seen once. This TCR derives from a man younger than 45 who received the YFV17D yellow fever vaccine. Sequences were derived from PBMCs, sampled 15 days after the yellow fever booster vaccination.

CDR3 amino acids: CAGRDRGSEKLFF. The CDR3 DNA is TGTGCCGGACGGGACAGGGGGTCCGAAAAACTGTTTTTT. The chain carries TRBV18 and TRBJ1-4, with 11 nucleotides matching TRBD1. The trim removed 11 bases at V and 8 bases at J, leaving 7 bases unmatched. CDR1 and CDR2 (germline): KGHSH, LQKENI. The CDR3 length is 13 residues.